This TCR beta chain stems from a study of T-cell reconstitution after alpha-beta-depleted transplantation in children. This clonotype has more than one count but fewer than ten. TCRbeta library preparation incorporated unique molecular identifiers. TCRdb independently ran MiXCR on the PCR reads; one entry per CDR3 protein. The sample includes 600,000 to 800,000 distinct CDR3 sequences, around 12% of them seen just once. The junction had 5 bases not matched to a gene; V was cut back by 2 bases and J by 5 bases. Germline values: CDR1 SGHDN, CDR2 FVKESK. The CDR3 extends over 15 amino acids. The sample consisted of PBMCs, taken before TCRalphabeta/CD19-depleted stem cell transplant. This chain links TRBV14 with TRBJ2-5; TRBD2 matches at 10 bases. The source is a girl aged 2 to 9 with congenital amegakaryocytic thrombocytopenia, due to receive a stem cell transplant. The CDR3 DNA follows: TGTGCCAGCAGCCAAAAGCGGGAGGGCGAGGAGACCCAGTACTTC. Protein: CASSQKREGEETQYF.